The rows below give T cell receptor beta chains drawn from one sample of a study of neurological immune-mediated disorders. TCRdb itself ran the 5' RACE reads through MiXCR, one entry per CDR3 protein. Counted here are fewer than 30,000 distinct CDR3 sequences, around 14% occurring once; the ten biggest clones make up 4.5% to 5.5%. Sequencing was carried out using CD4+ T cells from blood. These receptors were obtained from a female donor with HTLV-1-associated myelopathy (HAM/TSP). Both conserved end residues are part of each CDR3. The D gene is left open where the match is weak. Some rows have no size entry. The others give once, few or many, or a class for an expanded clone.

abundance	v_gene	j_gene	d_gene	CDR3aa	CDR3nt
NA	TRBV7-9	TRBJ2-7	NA	CASSQVTAGRYEQYF	TGTGCCAGCAGCCAGGTGACAGCGGGCAGGTACGAGCAGTACTTC
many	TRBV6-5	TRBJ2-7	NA	CASSHDSPVEYEQYF	TGTGCCAGCAGTCACGACTCCCCCGTCGAGTACGAGCAGTACTTC
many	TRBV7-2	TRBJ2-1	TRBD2	CASSRGTSGYNEQFF	TGTGCCAGCAGTAGGGGGACTAGCGGATACAATGAGCAGTTCTTC
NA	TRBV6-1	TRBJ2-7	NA	CASSVSGYYEQYF	TGTGCCAGCAGTGTTAGCGGTTACTACGAGCAGTACTTC
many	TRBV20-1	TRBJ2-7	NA	CSASVGVPGNEQYF	TGCAGTGCTAGTGTCGGGGTCCCCGGGAACGAGCAGTACTTC
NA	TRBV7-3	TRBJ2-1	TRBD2	CASSSGLAGTYQFF	TGTGCCAGCAGCTCCGGACTAGCGGGAACTTATCAGTTCTTC
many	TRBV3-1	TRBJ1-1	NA	CASSQERTVGAMNTEAFF	TGTGCCAGCAGCCAAGAACGGACGGTTGGGGCCATGAACACTGAAGCTTTCTTT
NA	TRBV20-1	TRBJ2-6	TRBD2	CSARGLANSGANVLTF	TGCAGTGCTAGGGGACTAGCGAACTCTGGGGCCAACGTCCTGACTTTC
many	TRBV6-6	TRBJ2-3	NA	CASSYGRKTDTQYF	TGTGCCAGCAGTTATGGCAGGAAAACAGATACGCAGTATTTT
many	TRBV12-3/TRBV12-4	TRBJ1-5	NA	CASSKTAGSNQPQHF	TGTGCCAGCAGCAAAACAGCGGGGAGCAATCAGCCCCAGCATTTT
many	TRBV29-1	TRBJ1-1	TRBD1	CSVETGAMTEAFF	TGCAGCGTGGAGACAGGGGCTATGACTGAAGCTTTCTTT
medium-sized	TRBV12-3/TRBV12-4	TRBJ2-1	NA	CASSVRLSSPHEQFF	TGTGCCAGCAGTGTTCGACTAAGTAGCCCCCATGAGCAGTTCTTC
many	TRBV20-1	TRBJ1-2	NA	CSAPPPRQANYGYTF	TGCAGTGCTCCCCCCCCGCGACAGGCGAACTATGGCTACACCTTC
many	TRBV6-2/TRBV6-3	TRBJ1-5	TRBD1	CASRDGQENQPQHF	TGTGCCAGCAGGGACGGACAGGAGAATCAGCCCCAGCATTTT
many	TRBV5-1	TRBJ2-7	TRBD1	CASSQVGQGMSEQYF	TGCGCCAGCAGCCAGGTTGGACAGGGTATGTCCGAGCAGTACTTC
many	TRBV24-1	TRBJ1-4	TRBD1	CATSDSGQLNEKLFF	TGTGCCACCAGTGATTCGGGACAGCTTAATGAAAAACTGTTTTTT
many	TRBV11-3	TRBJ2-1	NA	CASSPPLTYNEQFF	TGTGCCAGCAGCCCCCCCCTCACTTACAATGAGCAGTTCTTC
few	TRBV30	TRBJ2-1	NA	CAWRRDSSSYNEQFF	TGTGCCTGGAGAAGGGACTCGAGCTCCTACAATGAGCAGTTCTTC
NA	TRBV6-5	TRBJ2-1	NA	CASSFPGTWGGEQFF	TGTGCCAGCAGTTTTCCCGGTACATGGGGCGGTGAGCAGTTCTTC
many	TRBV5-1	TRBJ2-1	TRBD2	CASSLNPSGSEQFF	TGCGCCAGCAGCTTGAATCCTAGCGGGAGTGAGCAGTTCTTC
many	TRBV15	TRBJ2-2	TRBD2	CATGIGLAYTGELFF	TGTGCCACCGGGATAGGACTAGCCTACACCGGGGAGCTGTTTTTT
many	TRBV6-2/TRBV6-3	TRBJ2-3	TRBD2	CASSLAENTDTQYF	TGTGCCAGCAGTCTAGCGGAAAACACAGATACGCAGTATTTT
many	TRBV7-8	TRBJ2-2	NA	CASSLMGSGNTGELFF	TGTGCCAGCAGCCTCATGGGAAGCGGCAACACCGGGGAGCTGTTTTTT
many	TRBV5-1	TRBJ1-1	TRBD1	CASSQDRGSVNTEAFF	TGCGCCAGCAGCCAGGACAGGGGTTCGGTGAACACTGAAGCTTTCTTT
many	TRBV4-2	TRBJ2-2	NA	CASSQGSRNTGELFF	TGTGCCAGCAGCCAAGGGTCGCGGAACACCGGGGAGCTGTTTTTT
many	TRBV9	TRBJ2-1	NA	CASSVGWTGSYNEQFF	TGTGCCAGCAGCGTAGGTTGGACGGGATCCTACAATGAGCAGTTCTTC
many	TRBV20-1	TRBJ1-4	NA	CSARDFRGDEKLFF	TGCAGTGCTAGAGATTTCAGAGGGGACGAAAAACTGTTTTTT
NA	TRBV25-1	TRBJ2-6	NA	CASSESGGGARSSGANVLTF	TGTGCCAGCAGTGAAAGTGGTGGGGGGGCCAGGAGCTCTGGGGCCAACGTCCTGACTTTC
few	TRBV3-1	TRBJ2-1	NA	CASSQDSELPGQFF	TGTGCCAGCAGCCAAGATTCGGAGCTCCCGGGGCAGTTCTTC
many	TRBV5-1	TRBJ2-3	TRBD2	CASSLASHGGAADTQYF	TGCGCCAGCAGCTTGGCCTCCCACGGGGGGGCGGCAGATACGCAGTATTTT
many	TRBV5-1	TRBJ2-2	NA	CASSRTRLSGELFF	TGCGCCAGCAGCCGAACTAGGTTGTCCGGGGAGCTGTTTTTT
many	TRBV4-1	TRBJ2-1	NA	CASSQEGTEQFF	TGCGCCAGCAGCCAAGAAGGGACTGAGCAGTTCTTC
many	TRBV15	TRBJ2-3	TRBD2	CATSRGAGVLDTQYF	TGTGCCACCAGCAGAGGAGCGGGAGTGTTAGATACGCAGTATTTT
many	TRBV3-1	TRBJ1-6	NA	CASSQDVAYSYNSPLHF	TGTGCCAGCAGCCAAGATGTGGCCTACTCCTATAATTCACCCCTCCACTTT
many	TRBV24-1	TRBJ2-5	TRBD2	CATSDDVPGLAAQETQYF	TGTGCCACCAGTGATGACGTCCCGGGACTAGCGGCTCAAGAGACCCAGTACTTC
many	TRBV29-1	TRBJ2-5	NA	CSVAGGQGVQETQYF	TGCAGCGTTGCGGGAGGACAGGGTGTCCAAGAGACCCAGTACTTC
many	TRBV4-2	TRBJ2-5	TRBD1	CASSQELGTGAIGETQYF	TGTGCCAGCAGCCAAGAGCTAGGGACAGGCGCCATCGGAGAGACCCAGTACTTC
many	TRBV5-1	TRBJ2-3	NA	CASSPSRGTDTQYF	TGCGCCAGCAGCCCCTCTAGAGGCACAGATACGCAGTATTTT
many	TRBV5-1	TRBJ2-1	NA	CASSLEGGQFF	TGCGCCAGCAGCTTGGAAGGGGGGCAGTTCTTC
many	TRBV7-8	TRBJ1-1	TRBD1	CASSGAGTGGTEAFF	TGTGCCAGCAGCGGAGCCGGGACAGGGGGTACTGAAGCTTTCTTT
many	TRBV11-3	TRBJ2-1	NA	CASSLLLRNLEQFF	TGTGCCAGCAGCTTACTTCTTCGGAACTTGGAGCAGTTCTTC
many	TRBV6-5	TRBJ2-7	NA	CASSKLISRSIYEQYF	TGTGCCAGCAGCAAGCTAATAAGCCGTTCGATCTACGAGCAGTACTTC
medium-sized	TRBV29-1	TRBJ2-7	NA	CSAEGRLPYEQYF	TGCAGCGCCGAAGGGCGGTTACCCTACGAGCAGTACTTC
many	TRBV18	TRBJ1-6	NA	CASSPQGRGGDSPLHF	TGTGCCAGCTCACCCCAGGGGCGGGGGGGTGATTCACCCCTCCACTTT
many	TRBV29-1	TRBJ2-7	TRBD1	CSVMTGSEQYF	TGCAGCGTTATGACAGGGAGCGAGCAGTACTTC
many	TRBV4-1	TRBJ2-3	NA	CASSLRSTDTQYF	TGCGCCAGCAGCCTCAGGAGCACAGATACGCAGTATTTT
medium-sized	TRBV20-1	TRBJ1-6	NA	CSARGGPPDSPLHF	TGCAGTGCTAGAGGGGGACCCCCTGATTCACCCCTCCACTTT
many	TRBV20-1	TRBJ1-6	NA	CSAYRAPLHF	TGCAGTGCTTACCGAGCACCCCTCCACTTT
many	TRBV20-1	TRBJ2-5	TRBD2	CSARLAGALETQYF	TGCAGTGCTAGACTAGCGGGAGCTCTGGAGACCCAGTACTTC
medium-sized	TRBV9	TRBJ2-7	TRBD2	CASSRGGAFYEQYF	TGTGCCAGCAGCCGCGGGGGGGCCTTTTACGAGCAGTACTTC
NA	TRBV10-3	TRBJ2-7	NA	CAISESSGNIYEQYF	TGTGCCATCAGTGAGTCATCAGGAAATATCTACGAGCAGTACTTC
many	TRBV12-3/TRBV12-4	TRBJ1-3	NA	CASRAGQISGNTIYF	TGTGCCAGCAGAGCCGGACAAATCTCTGGAAACACCATATATTTT
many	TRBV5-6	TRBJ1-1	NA	CASSFPDTEAFF	TGTGCCAGCAGCTTTCCAGACACTGAAGCTTTCTTT
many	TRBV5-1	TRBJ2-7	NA	CASSLARVRAGPYEQYF	TGCGCCAGCAGCTTGGCCCGGGTCCGGGCAGGGCCCTACGAGCAGTACTTC
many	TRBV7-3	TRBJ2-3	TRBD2	CASSPRGTRGTDTQYF	TGTGCCAGCAGCCCACGCGGGACTAGGGGCACAGATACGCAGTATTTT
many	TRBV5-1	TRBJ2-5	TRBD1	CASSFLQGGEETQYF	TGCGCCAGCAGCTTCCTACAGGGGGGAGAGGAGACCCAGTACTTC
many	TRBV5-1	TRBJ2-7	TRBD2	CASNTGLATYEQYF	TGCGCCAGCAACACCGGACTAGCCACCTACGAGCAGTACTTC
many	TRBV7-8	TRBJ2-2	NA	CASSSRDTKNTGELFF	TGTGCCAGCAGCTCCCGGGACACTAAGAACACCGGGGAGCTGTTTTTT
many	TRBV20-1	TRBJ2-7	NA	CSARYTGSSSSYEQYF	TGCAGTGCCAGGTATACGGGGTCGTCGAGCTCCTACGAGCAGTACTTC